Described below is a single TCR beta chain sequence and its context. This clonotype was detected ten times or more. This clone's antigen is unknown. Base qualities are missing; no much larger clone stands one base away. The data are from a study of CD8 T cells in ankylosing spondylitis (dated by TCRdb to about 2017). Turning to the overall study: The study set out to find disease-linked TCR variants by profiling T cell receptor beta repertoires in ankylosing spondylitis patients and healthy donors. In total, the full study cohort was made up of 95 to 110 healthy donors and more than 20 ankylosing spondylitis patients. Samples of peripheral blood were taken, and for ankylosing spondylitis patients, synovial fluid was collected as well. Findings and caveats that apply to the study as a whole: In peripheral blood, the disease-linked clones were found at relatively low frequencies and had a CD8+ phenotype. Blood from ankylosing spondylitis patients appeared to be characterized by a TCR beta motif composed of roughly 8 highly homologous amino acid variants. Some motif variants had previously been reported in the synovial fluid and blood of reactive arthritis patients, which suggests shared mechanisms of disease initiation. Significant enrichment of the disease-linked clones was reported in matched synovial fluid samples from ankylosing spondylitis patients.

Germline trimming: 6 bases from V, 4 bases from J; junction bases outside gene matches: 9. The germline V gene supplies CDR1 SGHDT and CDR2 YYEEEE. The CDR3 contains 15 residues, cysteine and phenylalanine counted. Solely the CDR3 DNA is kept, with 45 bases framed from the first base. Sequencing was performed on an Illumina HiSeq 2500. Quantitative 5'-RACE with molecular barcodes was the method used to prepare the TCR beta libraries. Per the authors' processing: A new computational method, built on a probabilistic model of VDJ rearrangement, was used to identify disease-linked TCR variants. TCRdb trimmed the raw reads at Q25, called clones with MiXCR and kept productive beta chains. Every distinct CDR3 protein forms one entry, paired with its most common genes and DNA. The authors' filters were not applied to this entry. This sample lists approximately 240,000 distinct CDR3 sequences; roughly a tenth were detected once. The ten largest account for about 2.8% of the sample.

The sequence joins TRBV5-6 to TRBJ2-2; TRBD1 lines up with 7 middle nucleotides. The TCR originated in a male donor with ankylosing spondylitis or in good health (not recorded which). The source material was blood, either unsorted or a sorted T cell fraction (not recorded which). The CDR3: CASKYRDSRTGELFF. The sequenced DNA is TGTGCCAGCAAATACCGGGACAGTCGCACCGGGGAGCTGTTTTTT.